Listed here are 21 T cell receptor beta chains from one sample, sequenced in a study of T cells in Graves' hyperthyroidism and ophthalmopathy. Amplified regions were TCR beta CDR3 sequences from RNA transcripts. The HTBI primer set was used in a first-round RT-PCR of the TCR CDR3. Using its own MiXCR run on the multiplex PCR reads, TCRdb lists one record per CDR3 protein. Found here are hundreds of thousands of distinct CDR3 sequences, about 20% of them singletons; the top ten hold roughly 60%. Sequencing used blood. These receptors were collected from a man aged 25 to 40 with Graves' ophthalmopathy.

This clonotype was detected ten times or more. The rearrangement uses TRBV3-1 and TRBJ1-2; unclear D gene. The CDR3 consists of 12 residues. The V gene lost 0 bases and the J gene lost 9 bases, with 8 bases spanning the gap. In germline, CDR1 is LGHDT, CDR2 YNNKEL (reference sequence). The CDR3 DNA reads TGTGCCAGCAGCCAAGAAAGTGGAAGCTACACCTTC. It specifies CASSQESGSYTF.

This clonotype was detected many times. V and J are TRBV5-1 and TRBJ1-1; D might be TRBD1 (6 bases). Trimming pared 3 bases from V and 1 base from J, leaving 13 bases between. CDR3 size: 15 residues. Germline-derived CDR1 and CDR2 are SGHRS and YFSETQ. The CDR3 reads CASSSQPTGNTEAFF. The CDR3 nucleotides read TGCGCCAGCAGCTCCCAACCGACAGGGAACACTGAAGCTTTCTTT.

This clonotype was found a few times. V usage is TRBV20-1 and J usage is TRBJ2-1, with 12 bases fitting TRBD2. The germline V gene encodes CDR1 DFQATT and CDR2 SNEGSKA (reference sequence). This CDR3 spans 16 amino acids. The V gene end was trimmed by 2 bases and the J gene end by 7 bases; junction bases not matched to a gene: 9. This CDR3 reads CSARPRLAGVSNEQFF. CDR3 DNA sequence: TGCAGTGCTAGACCTCGACTAGCGGGAGTGTCAAATGAGCAGTTCTTC.

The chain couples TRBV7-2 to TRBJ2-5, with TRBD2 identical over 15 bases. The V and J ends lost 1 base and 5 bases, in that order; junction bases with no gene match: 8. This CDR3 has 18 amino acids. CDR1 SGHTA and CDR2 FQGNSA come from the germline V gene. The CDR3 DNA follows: TGTGCCAGCAGCTTAGTTGGGACTAGCGGGAGGCCCTGGGAGACCCAGTACTTC. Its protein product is CASSLVGTSGRPWETQYF.

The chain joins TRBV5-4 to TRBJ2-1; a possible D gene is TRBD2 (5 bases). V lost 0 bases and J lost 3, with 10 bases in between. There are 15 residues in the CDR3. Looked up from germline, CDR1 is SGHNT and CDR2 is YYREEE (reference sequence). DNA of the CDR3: TGTGCCAGCAGCTTGGTGGACTTCGTCTACAATGAGCAGTTCTTC. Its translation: CASSLVDFVYNEQFF.

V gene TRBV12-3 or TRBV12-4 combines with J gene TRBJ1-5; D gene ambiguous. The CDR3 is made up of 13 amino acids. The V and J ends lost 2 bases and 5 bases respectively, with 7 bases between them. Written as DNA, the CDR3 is TGTGCCAGCAGTTTAACCCGACATCAGCCCCAGCATTTT. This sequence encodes CASSLTRHQPQHF.

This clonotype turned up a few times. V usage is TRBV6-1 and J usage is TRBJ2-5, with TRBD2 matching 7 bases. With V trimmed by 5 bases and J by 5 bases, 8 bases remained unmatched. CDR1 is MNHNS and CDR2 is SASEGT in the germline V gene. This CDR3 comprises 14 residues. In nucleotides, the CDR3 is TGTGCCAGCAGTTTCGGGGGGATTGGGGAGACCCAGTACTTC. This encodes CASSFGGIGETQYF.

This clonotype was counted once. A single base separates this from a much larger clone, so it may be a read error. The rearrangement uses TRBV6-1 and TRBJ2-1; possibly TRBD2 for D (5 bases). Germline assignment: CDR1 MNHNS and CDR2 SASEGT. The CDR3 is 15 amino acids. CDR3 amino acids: CASSERGSSYDEQFF. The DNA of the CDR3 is TGTGCCAGCAGTGAACGAGGGAGCTCCTACGATGAGCAGTTCTTC.

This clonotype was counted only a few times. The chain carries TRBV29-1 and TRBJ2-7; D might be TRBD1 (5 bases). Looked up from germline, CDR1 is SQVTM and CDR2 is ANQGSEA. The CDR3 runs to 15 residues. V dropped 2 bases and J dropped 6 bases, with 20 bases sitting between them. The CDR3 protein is CSVENPGRTIGEQYF. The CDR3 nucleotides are TGCAGCGTTGAAAACCCAGGCCGGACAATCGGCGAGCAGTACTTC.

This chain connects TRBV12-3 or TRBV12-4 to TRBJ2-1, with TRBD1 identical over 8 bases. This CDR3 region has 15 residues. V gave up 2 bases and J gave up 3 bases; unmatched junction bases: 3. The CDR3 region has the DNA TGTGCCAGCAGTTTACGTGGGACAGGCTACAATGAGCAGTTCTTC. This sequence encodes CASSLRGTGYNEQFF.

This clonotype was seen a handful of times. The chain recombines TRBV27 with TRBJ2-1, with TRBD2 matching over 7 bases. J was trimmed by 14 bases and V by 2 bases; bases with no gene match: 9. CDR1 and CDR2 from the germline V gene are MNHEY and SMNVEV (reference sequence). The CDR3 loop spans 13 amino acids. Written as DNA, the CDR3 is TGTGCCAGCAGTTTAGAATCGGGGACTAAAAAGTTCTTC. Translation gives CASSLESGTKKFF.

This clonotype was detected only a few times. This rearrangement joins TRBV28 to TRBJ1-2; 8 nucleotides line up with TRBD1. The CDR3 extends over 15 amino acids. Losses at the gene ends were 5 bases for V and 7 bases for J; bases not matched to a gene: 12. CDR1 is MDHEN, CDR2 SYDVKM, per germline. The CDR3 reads CASSSRTGIFGGYTF. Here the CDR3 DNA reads TGTGCCAGCAGTAGCAGGACAGGGATATTTGGTGGCTACACCTTC.

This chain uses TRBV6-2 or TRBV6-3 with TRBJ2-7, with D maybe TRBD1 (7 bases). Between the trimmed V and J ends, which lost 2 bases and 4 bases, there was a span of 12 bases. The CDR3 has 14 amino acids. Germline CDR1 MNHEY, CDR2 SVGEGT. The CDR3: CASSYPGGQYEQYF. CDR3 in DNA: TGTGCCAGCAGTTACCCAGGGGGGCAGTACGAGCAGTACTTC.

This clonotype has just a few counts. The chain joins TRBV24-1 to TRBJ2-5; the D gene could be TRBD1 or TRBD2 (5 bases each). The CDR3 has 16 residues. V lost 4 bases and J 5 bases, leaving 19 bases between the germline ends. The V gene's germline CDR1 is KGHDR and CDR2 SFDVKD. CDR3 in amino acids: CATSESTAASSETQYF. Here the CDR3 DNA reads TGTGCCACCAGTGAGTCGACAGCGGCCTCATCGGAGACCCAGTACTTC.

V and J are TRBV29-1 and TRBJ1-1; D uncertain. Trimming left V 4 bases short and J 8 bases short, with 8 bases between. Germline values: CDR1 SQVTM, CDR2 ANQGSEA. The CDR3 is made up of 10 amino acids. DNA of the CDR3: TGCAGCGTTGGGGCAGAGGAAGCTTTCTTT. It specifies CSVGAEEAFF.

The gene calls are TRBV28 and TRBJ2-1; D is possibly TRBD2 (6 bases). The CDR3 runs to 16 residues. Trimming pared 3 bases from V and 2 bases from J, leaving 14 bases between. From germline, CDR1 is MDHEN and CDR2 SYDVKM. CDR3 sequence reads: CASSLSLANTYNEQFF. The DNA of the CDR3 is TGTGCCAGCAGTTTGAGCCTAGCGAATACCTACAATGAGCAGTTCTTC.

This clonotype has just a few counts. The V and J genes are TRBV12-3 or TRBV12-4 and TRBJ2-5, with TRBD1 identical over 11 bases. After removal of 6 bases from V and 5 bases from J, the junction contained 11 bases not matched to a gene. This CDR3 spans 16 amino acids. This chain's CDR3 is CASRGGQGGFWETQYF. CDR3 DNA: TGTGCCAGCAGGGGGGGACAGGGGGGTTTTTGGGAGACCCAGTACTTC.

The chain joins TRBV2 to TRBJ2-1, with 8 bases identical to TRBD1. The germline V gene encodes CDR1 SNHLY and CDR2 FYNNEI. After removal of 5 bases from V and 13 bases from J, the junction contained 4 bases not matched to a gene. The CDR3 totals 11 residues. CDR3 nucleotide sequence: TGTGCCAGCAGTATAGGGACAGGCCAGTTCTTC. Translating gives CASSIGTGQFF.

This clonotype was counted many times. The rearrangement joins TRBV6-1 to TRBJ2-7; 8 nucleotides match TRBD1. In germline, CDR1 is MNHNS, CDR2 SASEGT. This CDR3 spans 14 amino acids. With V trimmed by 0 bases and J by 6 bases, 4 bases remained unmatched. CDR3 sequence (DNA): TGTGCCAGCAGTGAAGCGGGCAGGGGGCCCGAGCAGTACTTC. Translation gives CASSEAGRGPEQYF.

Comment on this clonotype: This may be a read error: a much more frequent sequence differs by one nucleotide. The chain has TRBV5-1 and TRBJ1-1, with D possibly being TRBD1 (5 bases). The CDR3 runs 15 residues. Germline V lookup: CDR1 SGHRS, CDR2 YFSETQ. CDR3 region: CASSSVTDMNTKAFF. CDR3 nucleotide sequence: TGCGCCAGCAGCTCGGTGACAGATATGAACACTAAAGCTTTCTTT.

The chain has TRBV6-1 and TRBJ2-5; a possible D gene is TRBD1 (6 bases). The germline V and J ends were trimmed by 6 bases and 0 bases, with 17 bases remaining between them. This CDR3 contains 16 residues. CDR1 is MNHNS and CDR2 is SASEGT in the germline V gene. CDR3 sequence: CASRTTGMRYQETQYF. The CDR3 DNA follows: TGTGCCAGCAGAACAACAGGGATGAGGTACCAAGAGACCCAGTACTTC.